This passage covers 23 T cell receptor beta chains from one sample sequenced in a study of T cell repertoires in cytomegalovirus infection. These receptors' antigens are unknown. MiXCR, run by TCRdb on the reads, gives a single entry per CDR3 protein. The table shows about 570,000 distinct CDR3 sequences, with 35% to 50% occurring only once. The sample was cultured PBMCs, taken from culture after CMV antigen stimulation. These receptors originate from a human donor in good health (CMV status not recorded). Some clones in this sample may be carry-over from other donors' samples.

The chain couples TRBV7-6 to TRBJ2-7, with 10 bases aligning to TRBD1. CDR3 length: 16 amino acids. Germline CDR1 is SGHVS and CDR2 is FNYEAQ. The ends lost 5 bases at V and 5 bases at J; junction bases unmatched: 12. The chain's CDR3 is CASSTIRDRGSHEQYF. CDR3 coding DNA: TGTGCCAGCAGCACTATCCGGGACAGGGGTAGCCACGAGCAGTACTTC.

J is TRBJ2-7 and V is TRBV7-2; D may be TRBD1 or TRBD2 (6 bases each). Germline loops: CDR1 SGHTA, CDR2 FQGNSA. V dropped 5 bases and J dropped 1 base, with 15 bases sitting between them. CDR3 length: 15 amino acids. DNA of the CDR3: TGTGCCAGCAGCCTCAAAAGAGGGGGGTCCTACGAGCAGTACTTC. This gives the protein CASSLKRGGSYEQYF.

The table lists this clonotype with a few counts. The chain uses TRBV2 and TRBJ2-5, with 7 bases identical to TRBD1. Trimming removed 6 bases from V and 3 bases from J; junction bases left unmatched: 7. The V gene's germline CDR1 is SNHLY and CDR2 FYNNEI. The CDR3 totals 14 residues. CDR3 protein: CASSYDRAKETQYF. For the CDR3, the DNA is TGTGCCAGCAGCTACGACAGGGCCAAAGAGACCCAGTACTTC. The full variable domain, completed using reference TRBV2 and TRBJ2-5, is EPEVTQTPSHQVTQMGQEVILRCVPISNHLYFYWYRQILGQKVEFLVSFYNNEISEKSEIFDDQFSVERPDGSNFTLKIRSTKLEDSAMYFCASSYDRAKETQYFGPGTRLLVL.

This chain uses TRBV6-4 with TRBJ2-4; D possibly uses TRBD1 or TRBD2 (6 bases each). Germline lookup yields CDR1 MRHNA and CDR2 SNTAGT. The CDR3 totals 15 residues. The V gene lost 7 bases and the J gene lost 3 bases, with 16 bases spanning the gap. CDR3 sequence (DNA): TGTGCCAGCACCACGGGGGTGGACAGCAAAAACATTCAGTACTTC. Protein sequence: CASTTGVDSKNIQYF.

This clonotype was detected a few times. CDR3 loop: CASSLALAGVASDGYTF. CDR3 DNA sequence: TGTGCCAGCAGCTTAGCGCTGGCAGGGGTTGCGTCTGATGGCTACACCTTC. J is TRBJ1-2 and V is TRBV7-2, with D possibly being TRBD1 (6 bases). CDR3 length equals 17 residues. V was cut by 0 bases and J by 6 bases, with 20 bases left in between. Germline assignment: CDR1 SGHTA and CDR2 FQGNSA.

The chain is built from TRBV6-5 and TRBJ2-7, with 8 bases matching TRBD1. After removal of 0 bases from V and 5 bases from J, the junction contained 6 bases not matched to a gene. This CDR3 has 15 residues. Germline loops: CDR1 MNHEY, CDR2 SVGAGI. The CDR3 region is CASSYSTGDSDEQYF. As DNA, the CDR3 is TGTGCCAGCAGTTACTCGACAGGGGACTCGGACGAGCAGTACTTC.

This chain links TRBV6-6 with TRBJ1-6; D is possibly TRBD1 (6 bases). V lost 8 bases, J lost 9 bases, and 14 bases lay in between. The germline gives CDR1 MNHNY, CDR2 SVGAGI (reference sequence). The CDR3 contains 13 residues. As DNA, the CDR3 is TGTGCCAGCGGTTCAGGGGTAGGTTCACCCCTCCACTTT. It translates to CASGSGVGSPLHF.

This sequence joins TRBV5-6 and TRBJ1-2, with a possible D match to TRBD1 (6 bases). Between the trimmed V and J ends, which lost 6 bases and 5 bases, there was a span of 26 bases. Germline V gene data show CDR1 as SGHDT and CDR2 as YYEEEE. CDR3 length: 17 amino acids. CDR3 bases: TGTGCCAGCATCCCAAACCCCGAGGACAGCGTATTATATGGCTACACCTTC. Translated: CASIPNPEDSVLYGYTF.

This clonotype was seen a handful of times. This chain links TRBV7-9 with TRBJ1-6, with 12 bases lining up with TRBD1. The CDR3 has 15 amino acids. Germline V lookup: CDR1 SEHNR, CDR2 FQNEAQ (reference sequence). V was pared by 5 bases and J by 8 bases, with 4 bases of the junction left unmatched. CDR3: CASSGTGGRHSPLHF. CDR3 bases: TGTGCCAGCAGCGGGACAGGGGGCCGCCATTCACCCCTCCACTTT.

The chain carries TRBV12-5 and TRBJ2-5; no clear D. Per the germline V gene, CDR1 is LGHNT and CDR2 is FRNRAP. The CDR3 is 15 residues long. Trimming took off 0 bases at V and 5 bases at J, with 13 bases between the two ends. Here the CDR3 reads CASGLVFGPLETQYF. The CDR3 coding sequence is TGTGCTAGTGGTTTGGTCTTTGGTCCCTTGGAGACCCAGTACTTC. The complete variable domain, with remaining parts taken from reference TRBV12-5 and TRBJ2-5, reads DARVTQTPRHKVTEMGQEVTMRCQPILGHNTVFWYRQTMMQGLELLAYFRNRAPLDDSGMPKDRFSAEMPDATLATLKIQPSEPRDSAVYFCASGLVFGPLETQYFGPGTRLLVL.

This clonotype was observed a few times. The V and J genes are TRBV20-1 and TRBJ2-7; no reliable D call. The CDR3 has 10 residues. Germline lookup yields CDR1 DFQATT and CDR2 SNEGSKA (reference sequence). CDR3 amino acids: CRTDNDEQYF. In nucleotides, the CDR3 is TGCAGGACCGATAACGACGAGCAGTACTTC.

This clonotype was seen ten or more times. The CDR3 spells CASSLPGYEQYF. Here the CDR3 DNA reads TGTGCCAGCAGCTTACCGGGCTACGAGCAGTACTTC. This sequence joins TRBV7-2 and TRBJ2-7, with D unresolved. The V end was cut by 2 bases, the J end by 3 bases, with 5 bases between. In germline, CDR1 is SGHTA, CDR2 FQGNSA. The CDR3 loop spans 12 amino acids.

This clonotype was counted only a few times. The rearrangement links TRBV7-6 to TRBJ2-1; TRBD2 agrees at 9 bases. Trimming took 5 bases from V and 1 from J; bases not matched to a gene: 3. The germline V gene encodes CDR1 SGHVS and CDR2 FNYEAQ. The CDR3 sequence is 15 residues long. Here the CDR3 DNA reads TGTGCCAGCAGCCGCGGACTAGCGTCCTACAATGAGCAGTTCTTC. It specifies CASSRGLASYNEQFF.

The rearrangement joins TRBV6-2 or TRBV6-3 to TRBJ2-5; 7 nucleotides line up with TRBD1. There are 17 residues in the CDR3. Unmatched junction bases numbered 14, after V lost 6 bases and J lost 1 base. Germline CDR1 reads MNHEY; CDR2 reads SVGEGT. CDR3 nucleotides: TGTGCCAGCAGGAAGAGGATCAACCGGGACAGCCAAGAGACCCAGTACTTC. Amino acids: CASRKRINRDSQETQYF.

This clonotype has just a few counts. V and J are TRBV7-2 and TRBJ2-7; no firm D call. The germline V gene has CDR1 SGHTA and CDR2 FQGNSA. The CDR3 extends over 14 amino acids. Trimming cost V 3 bases and J 4 bases, with 13 bases left between them. The CDR3 DNA sequence: TGTGCCAGCAGCTTTTCGGTTTTGGGGTACGAGCAGTACTTC. Its translation is CASSFSVLGYEQYF.

This rearrangement joins TRBV27 to TRBJ2-5; D may be TRBD1 or TRBD2 (6 bases each). The CDR3 length is 13 residues. V was clipped by 5 bases and J by 4 bases, with 11 bases between them. Germline V gene sequence: CDR1 MNHEY, CDR2 SMNVEV (reference sequence). The CDR3 is CASSTPGAETQYF. Here the CDR3 DNA reads TGTGCCAGCAGTACCCCGGGGGCAGAGACCCAGTACTTC.

The gene calls are TRBV6-2 or TRBV6-3 and TRBJ2-1; a weak D match, TRBD2 (7 bases). Deletions cut 2 bases from V and 7 bases from J, with 18 bases between. Germline CDR1 MNHEY, CDR2 SVGEGT. The CDR3 covers 16 residues. The CDR3 protein is CASSYGGSGRGNEQFF. The CDR3 DNA sequence: TGTGCCAGCAGTTACGGAGGAAGTGGGAGGGGGAATGAGCAGTTCTTC.

This clonotype has at least ten counts. This chain links TRBV7-8 with TRBJ1-5; 7 nucleotides match TRBD1. There are 14 residues in the CDR3. Germline lookup yields CDR1 SGHVS and CDR2 FQNEAQ. With 0 bases clipped from V and 7 bases from J, the junction kept 3 bases outside the gene matches. CDR3 in DNA: TGTGCCAGCAGCTTAGCCGGGGGACAGCAGCCCCAGCATTTT. This gives the protein CASSLAGGQQPQHF.

This clonotype has only one observation. The genes are TRBV27 and TRBJ2-4; D possibly corresponds to TRBD1 (7 bases). The CDR3 totals 16 residues. Germline V gives CDR1 MNHEY, CDR2 SMNVEV (reference sequence). Trimming shortened V by 3 bases and J by 1 base, and 13 bases separated the two germline ends. Written as DNA, the CDR3 is TGTGCCAGCAGTTTCGGCAGGGGGGTGGCCAAAAACATTCAGTACTTC. It yields the protein CASSFGRGVAKNIQYF.

This sequence joins TRBV6-5 and TRBJ2-7, with D perhaps TRBD1 or TRBD2 (5 bases each). The V and J ends lost 0 bases and 3 bases respectively, with 9 bases between them. The CDR3 covers 14 residues. Looked up from germline, CDR1 is MNHEY and CDR2 is SVGAGI. CDR3: CASSYSAGSYEQYF. The CDR3 coding sequence is TGTGCCAGCAGTTACTCGGCAGGGAGCTACGAGCAGTACTTC.

This clonotype has only a few counts. The chain uses TRBV5-1 and TRBJ2-1; the match to TRBD2 covers 10 bases. Germline trimming cut 0 bases from V and 6 bases from J; bases unmatched to any gene: 6. The CDR3 has 16 residues. CDR1 is SGHRS and CDR2 is YFSETQ in the germline V gene. CDR3 loop: CASSLDPSGGGNEQFF. The DNA for the CDR3 is TGCGCCAGCAGCTTGGATCCGAGCGGGGGGGGCAATGAGCAGTTCTTC.

This clonotype was recorded only once. This chain uses TRBV5-3 with TRBJ1-1; the D is unclear. TRBV5-3 is designated an ORF whose function remains uncertain. V gave up 8 bases and J gave up 6 bases, with 20 bases separating them. This CDR3 is built from 14 residues. CDR3 nucleotides: TGTGCCAGCAGCCGTCAAGCCCCGGGCCCTGAAGCTTTCTTT. Translated, it gives CASSRQAPGPEAFF.

This clonotype has only a few counts. The chain combines TRBV7-2 with TRBJ2-1; TRBD1 aligns across 8 bases. CDR3 length equals 13 residues. V trimming: 5 bases; J trimming: 9 bases; junction bases outside the gene matches: 6. Germline V lookup: CDR1 SGHTA, CDR2 FQGNSA. In nucleotides, the CDR3 is TGTGCCAGCAGCCGAGGACAGGGCGGTGAGCAGTTCTTC. Translation: CASSRGQGGEQFF. The full variable domain, in which reference TRBV7-2 and TRBJ2-1 provide the parts outside the CDR3, is GAGVSQSPSNKVTEKGKDVELRCDPISGHTALYWYRQSLGQGLEFLIYFQGNSAPDKSGLPSDRFSAERTGGSVSTLTIQRTQQEDSAVYLCASSRGQGGEQFFGPGTRLTVL.